This record covers a single T cell receptor beta chain. The CDR3 runs 15 residues. V lost 3 bases and J lost 7; bases outside the gene matches: 9. The germline V gene has CDR1 SGHAT and CDR2 FQNNGV. Repertoires were generated with immunoSEQ multiplex PCR, while TCRdb's copy carries only in-frame clones and drops some. The data contain 70,000 to 95,000 clones, around 92% of them singletons. These data originate in a study of T cell changes during pregnancy in multiple sclerosis. The TCR sequence derives from a female donor with multiple sclerosis, enrolled in a pregnancy study. The chain couples TRBV11-2 to TRBJ2-7; TRBD1 aligns across 10 bases. The sample here was peripheral blood, taken in the third trimester of pregnancy. Written as DNA, the CDR3 is TGTGCCAGCAGCTTTGGACAGGGGGTTGAGAGGGAGCAGTACTTC. Translation: CASSFGQGVEREQYF. Filled out from reference TRBV11-2 and TRBJ2-7, the complete variable domain reads EAGVAQSPRYKIIEKRQSVAFWCNPISGHATLYWYQQILGQGPKLLIQFQNNGVVDDSQLPKDRFSAERLKGVDSTLKIQPAKLEDSAVYLCASSFGQGVEREQYFGPGTRLTVT.